A selection of T cell receptor beta chains follows, all from one sample in a study of OX40 agonist ivuxolimab in advanced cancers. The assay was immunoSEQ multiplex PCR, and TCRdb's table has in-frame clones only and misses some. The sample includes more than 65,000 clones, about 87% seen only once; the top ten take 0.45% to 0.65%. The sequences come from CD4+ or CD8+ T cells sorted from blood, collected in a trial of the OX40 agonist ivuxolimab. All receptors come from an adult with an advanced solid tumor such as melanoma, head and neck, liver or kidney cancer. Both conserved end residues are part of each CDR3. The order of the fields is clone size, V gene, D gene, J gene, CDR3 DNA, CDR3 protein. The D gene is left open where the match is weak. Only part of the rows carry a size: once, few, many, or a class if the clone is expanded.

clone size: .; V gene: TRBV7-8; D gene: .; J gene: TRBJ1-1; CDR3 DNA: TGTGCCAGCAGCTCTAGGGGGGAAGCTTTCTTT; CDR3 protein: CASSSRGEAFF
clone size: .; V gene: TRBV27; D gene: .; J gene: TRBJ1-3; CDR3 DNA: TGTGCCAGCAGTTTACGGGGGGCAGGAAACACCATATATTTT; CDR3 protein: CASSLRGAGNTIYF
clone size: .; V gene: TRBV19; D gene: .; J gene: TRBJ2-3; CDR3 DNA: TGTGCCAGTAGGAAAAGGGTCACAGATACGCAGTATTTT; CDR3 protein: CASRKRVTDTQYF
clone size: .; V gene: TRBV6-1; D gene: .; J gene: TRBJ1-1; CDR3 DNA: TGTGCCAGCAGATTACAGGGCGTTAGCACTGAAGCTTTCTTT; CDR3 protein: CASRLQGVSTEAFF
clone size: .; V gene: TRBV20-1; D gene: .; J gene: TRBJ2-7; CDR3 DNA: TGCAGTGCAAGGACAGCCTACGAGCAGTACTTC; CDR3 protein: CSARTAYEQYF
clone size: .; V gene: TRBV4-1; D gene: .; J gene: TRBJ2-5; CDR3 DNA: TGCGCCAGCAGCCAAGCCTCTTCACACAGGTTTGGAGAGACCCAGTACTTC; CDR3 protein: CASSQASSHRFGETQYF
clone size: .; V gene: TRBV25-1; D gene: .; J gene: TRBJ1-1; CDR3 DNA: TGTGCCAGCAGTCCAGCAGGGGCGAACACTGAAGCTTTCTTT; CDR3 protein: CASSPAGANTEAFF
clone size: once; V gene: TRBV7-3; D gene: .; J gene: TRBJ2-1; CDR3 DNA: TGTGCCAGCAGCCCTGGCTCCACACCTCATGAGCAGTTCTTC; CDR3 protein: CASSPGSTPHEQFF
clone size: few; V gene: TRBV7-9; D gene: .; J gene: TRBJ2-2; CDR3 DNA: TGTGCCAGCAGCTTACAGGCCTGGGGTACCGGGGAGCTGTTTTTT; CDR3 protein: CASSLQAWGTGELFF
clone size: .; V gene: TRBV11-2; D gene: .; J gene: TRBJ1-1; CDR3 DNA: TGTGCCAGCAGCCTACTGGGCAGGGGGAACACTGAAGCTTTCTTT; CDR3 protein: CASSLLGRGNTEAFF
clone size: once; V gene: TRBV5-1; D gene: .; J gene: TRBJ2-7; CDR3 DNA: TGCGCCAGCAGCTTGCTCAGGGGGGGTTACGAGCAGTACTTC; CDR3 protein: CASSLLRGGYEQYF
clone size: .; V gene: TRBV5-1; D gene: TRBD2; J gene: TRBJ2-3; CDR3 DNA: TGCGCCAGCAGCCCTCGACTAGCGGACAGCACAGATACGCAGTATTTT; CDR3 protein: CASSPRLADSTDTQYF
clone size: .; V gene: TRBV19; D gene: TRBD2; J gene: TRBJ2-2; CDR3 DNA: TGTGCCAGTAGGCGGGGGGCCTACACCGGGGAGCTGTTTTTT; CDR3 protein: CASRRGAYTGELFF
clone size: .; V gene: TRBV18; D gene: .; J gene: TRBJ1-1; CDR3 DNA: TGTGCCAGCTCACCACGGGGCCTGAACACTGAAGCTTTCTTT; CDR3 protein: CASSPRGLNTEAFF
clone size: .; V gene: TRBV27; D gene: .; J gene: TRBJ1-4; CDR3 DNA: TGTGCCAGCAGTTCCCCTGGGATGGGGGATGAAAAACTGTTTTTT; CDR3 protein: CASSSPGMGDEKLFF
clone size: .; V gene: TRBV10-2; D gene: .; J gene: TRBJ1-1; CDR3 DNA: TGCGCCAGCAGTGAGATCCGGGTGAACACTGAAGCTTTCTTT; CDR3 protein: CASSEIRVNTEAFF
clone size: .; V gene: TRBV2; D gene: .; J gene: TRBJ1-6; CDR3 DNA: TGTGCCAGCAGTGAACGGGTGTCACCCCTCCACTTT; CDR3 protein: CASSERVSPLHF
clone size: .; V gene: TRBV9; D gene: .; J gene: TRBJ1-5; CDR3 DNA: TGTGCCAGCAGCGTAGGCACGGGAGGCCAGCCCCAGCATTTT; CDR3 protein: CASSVGTGGQPQHF
clone size: .; V gene: TRBV5-1; D gene: .; J gene: TRBJ2-7; CDR3 DNA: TGCGCCAGCAGCTTCCGTAGCGGGGACAGCTCCTACGAGCAGTACTTC; CDR3 protein: CASSFRSGDSSYEQYF
clone size: .; V gene: TRBV7-9; D gene: .; J gene: TRBJ2-3; CDR3 DNA: TGTGCCAGCAGCCCCATGGAGACAGGAAGCTTCACAGATACGCAGTATTTT; CDR3 protein: CASSPMETGSFTDTQYF
clone size: .; V gene: TRBV7-6; D gene: .; J gene: TRBJ1-3; CDR3 DNA: TGTGCCAGCAGTCGTATGAGCTCTGGAAACACCATATATTTT; CDR3 protein: CASSRMSSGNTIYF
clone size: .; V gene: TRBV5-1; D gene: .; J gene: TRBJ1-1; CDR3 DNA: TGCGCCAGCAGCTTGCACCCGCTGAACACTGAAGCTTTCTTT; CDR3 protein: CASSLHPLNTEAFF
clone size: .; V gene: TRBV19; D gene: .; J gene: TRBJ2-5; CDR3 DNA: TGTGCCAGTAGTCAGGATCAGAAAGAGACCCAGTACTTC; CDR3 protein: CASSQDQKETQYF
clone size: .; V gene: TRBV7-7; D gene: TRBD1; J gene: TRBJ2-2; CDR3 DNA: TGTGCTAGCAGCCGGGACAGAAACACCGGGGAGCTGTTTTTT; CDR3 protein: CASSRDRNTGELFF
clone size: .; V gene: TRBV19; D gene: TRBD1; J gene: TRBJ1-2; CDR3 DNA: TGTGCCAGTAGAGACAGGGGTCACTATGGCTACACCTTC; CDR3 protein: CASRDRGHYGYTF
clone size: .; V gene: TRBV5-1; D gene: .; J gene: TRBJ2-3; CDR3 DNA: TGCGCCAGCAGCCGGGACATCACAGATACGCAGTATTTT; CDR3 protein: CASSRDITDTQYF
clone size: few; V gene: TRBV5-4; D gene: .; J gene: TRBJ2-2; CDR3 DNA: TGTGCCAGCAGCTCCGGAGGGGTGTCCACCGGGGAGCTGTTTTTT; CDR3 protein: CASSSGGVSTGELFF